This T cell receptor (beta chain) was retrieved from a study of blood T cell repertoires in COVID-19. Study in general: Sites across the United States, Italy and Spain contributed samples from acute and convalescent COVID-19.

The assay was immunoSEQ multiplex PCR, and TCRdb's table has in-frame clones only and misses some. The sample shows approximately 220,000 clones, roughly 82% of them seen only once. The CDR3 contains 12 residues. In germline, CDR1 is SGHRS, CDR2 YFSETQ. Trimming shortened V by 2 bases and J by 8 bases, and 10 bases separated the two germline ends. This clonotype originated in an older woman with acute or convalescent COVID-19. The sequencing sample was made of peripheral blood. The chain uses TRBV5-1 and TRBJ1-2, with D tentatively TRBD1 (6 bases). The CDR3 nucleotides read TGCGCCAGCAGCTTAACAGGGTGGGGCTACACCTTC. Its protein is CASSLTGWGYTF. Drawing the rest from reference TRBV5-1 and TRBJ1-2, the complete variable domain is KAGVTQTPRYLIKTRGQQVTLSCSPISGHRSVSWYQQTPGQGLQFLFEYFSETQRNKGNFPGRFSGRQFSNSRSEMNVSTLELGDSALYLCASSLTGWGYTFGSGTRLTVV.